Sequencing of this TCR beta chain was carried out in a study of blood T cell repertoires in COVID-19. Overall study: Sources were T cells, B-cell-depleted T cells, or PBMCs; the material itself was cDNA or gDNA.

Methods used by the authors: Reference gene primer amplification gave estimated nucleated cell counts. The method was immunoSEQ multiplex PCR; TCRdb's version includes in-frame clones alone and lacks a portion of them. V and J calls and clone size are as listed in that table; D and trimming were resolved from the DNA. The sample consists of approximately 80,000 clones, almost 85% of them appearing once. Patients in Seattle were enrolled during active infection, then followed longitudinally. CDR1 DFQATT and CDR2 SNEGSKA come from the germline V gene (reference sequence). The CDR3 loop spans 14 amino acids. V gave up 3 bases and J gave up 6 bases, with 12 bases separating them.

This receptor was taken from a man aged 45-65 years with COVID-19, enrolled during active disease. The rearrangement links TRBV20-1 to TRBJ1-6, with D unresolved. The sequenced material came from peripheral blood. The CDR3 nucleotides are TGCAGTGCTAGTTCGTTCCGGGGTAATTCACCCCTCCACTTT. Translated, it gives CSASSFRGNSPLHF.